The clone carrying this T cell receptor (beta chain) was seen a few times. Its antigen remains unknown. Time point defined: pre-sensitization, week 0. Regarding treatment: therapeutic diphenylcyclopropenone sensitization with weekly scalp DPC. Trimming removed 4 bases from V and 0 bases from J; junction bases left unmatched: 18. CDR3 length equals 20 residues. Germline lookup yields CDR1 SGHNT and CDR2 YYREEE (reference sequence). This specimen belongs to a study of human T cells and chemical hapten exposure. Whole-study context: The patch tests put 0.01% DPC on the skin of the upper back and were read 6 days later. Small pooled library volume differences mainly caused per-sample TCR yield variation. Alopecia areata, totalis or universalis affected patients, mainly female. Study outcomes and limitations: TCRs above 1 in 1000 frequency did not change with DPC sensitization.

TCRdb itself ran the RACE reads through MiXCR, one entry per CDR3 protein. Seen here are 65,000 to 90,000 distinct CDR3 sequences, around 15% observed once, and the top ten hold roughly 4.5%. The rearrangement joins TRBV5-4 to TRBJ2-1; 8 bases match TRBD2. This receptor was obtained from a woman aged 50 to 60 with alopecia areata. Some clones in this sample may be carry-over from other donors' samples. Material: whole blood, obtained in connection with sensitization to the hapten diphenylcyclopropenone (DPC). The CDR3 reads CASSRPGRPGGPNSYNEQFF. The CDR3 nucleotides read TGTGCCAGCAGCCGCCCCGGTAGACCGGGAGGGCCTAACTCCTACAATGAGCAGTTCTTC.